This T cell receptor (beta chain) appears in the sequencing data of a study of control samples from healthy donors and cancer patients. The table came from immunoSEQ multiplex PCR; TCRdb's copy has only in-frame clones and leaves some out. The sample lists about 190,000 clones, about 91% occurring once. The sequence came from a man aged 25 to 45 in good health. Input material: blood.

The CDR3 is CASSGDRYSYEQYF. The CDR3 nucleotides read TGTGCCAGCAGTGGGGACAGGTACTCCTACGAGCAGTACTTC. The rearrangement uses TRBV2 and TRBJ2-7, with 8 nucleotides matching TRBD1. Trimming took 4 bases from V and 0 from J; bases not matched to a gene: 2. Germline V gives CDR1 SNHLY, CDR2 FYNNEI. The CDR3 loop spans 14 amino acids.